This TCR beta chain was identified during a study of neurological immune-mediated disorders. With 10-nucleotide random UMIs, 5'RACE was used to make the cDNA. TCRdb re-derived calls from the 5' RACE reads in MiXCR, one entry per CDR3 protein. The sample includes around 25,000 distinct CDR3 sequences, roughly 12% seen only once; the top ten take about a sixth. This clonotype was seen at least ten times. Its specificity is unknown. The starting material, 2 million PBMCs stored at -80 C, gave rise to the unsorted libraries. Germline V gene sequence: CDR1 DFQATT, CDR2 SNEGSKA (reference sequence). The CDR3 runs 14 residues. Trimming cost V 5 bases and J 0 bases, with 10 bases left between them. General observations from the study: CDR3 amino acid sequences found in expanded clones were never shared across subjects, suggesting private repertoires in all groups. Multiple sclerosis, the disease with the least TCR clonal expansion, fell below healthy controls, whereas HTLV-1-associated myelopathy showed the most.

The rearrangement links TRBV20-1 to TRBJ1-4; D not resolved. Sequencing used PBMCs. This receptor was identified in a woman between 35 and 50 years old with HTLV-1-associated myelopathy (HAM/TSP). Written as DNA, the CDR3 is TGCAGTGCTGTAGACGGTGCAACTAATGAAAAACTGTTTTTT. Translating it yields CSAVDGATNEKLFF.